The next 7 T cell receptor beta chains were all read from a single sample in a study of T cells in Graves' hyperthyroidism and ophthalmopathy. RNA transcripts served as the template for amplifying TCR beta CDR3 regions. HTBI primers were the set used in a first-round RT-PCR of the TCR CDR3. TCRdb redid the calling of the multiplex PCR reads with MiXCR, one entry per CDR3 protein. The table shows roughly 280,000 distinct CDR3 sequences, with about 20% occurring only once. The sample comprised blood. All receptors derive from a man under 40 with Graves' ophthalmopathy.

The V call is TRBV7-2, the J call TRBJ2-5; TRBD2 matches at 11 bases. The CDR3 runs to 15 residues. Trimming took 6 bases from V and 5 from J; bases not matched to a gene: 8. The V gene's germline CDR1 is SGHTA and CDR2 FQGNSA. CDR3: CASRRGTSGTETQYF. In nucleotides, the CDR3 is TGTGCCAGCAGACGGGGGACTAGCGGAACGGAGACCCAGTACTTC.

This clonotype was seen a few times. The chain couples TRBV7-3 to TRBJ2-1; a possible D gene is TRBD1 (6 bases). Germline V gene lookup returns CDR1 SGHTA and CDR2 FQGTGA. The length of the CDR3 is 15 residues. Trimming took 5 bases from V and 7 from J, leaving 18 bases between them. This CDR3 is CASSHSFERGNEQFF. DNA of the CDR3: TGTGCCAGCAGCCACAGTTTCGAAAGGGGGAATGAGCAGTTCTTC.

The V call is TRBV12-3 or TRBV12-4, the J call TRBJ2-1; 9 bases line up with TRBD1. The junction had 7 bases not matched to a gene; V was cut back by 6 bases and J by 7 bases. This CDR3 has 14 residues. CDR3 loop: CASRNRDRDNEQFF. The CDR3 region has the DNA TGTGCCAGCAGGAACCGGGACAGGGATAATGAGCAGTTCTTC.

V is TRBV11-2 and J is TRBJ2-1, with D possibly being TRBD2 (5 bases). Germline V gene lookup returns CDR1 SGHAT and CDR2 FQNNGV. V lost 4 bases and J lost 5, with 18 bases in between. The CDR3 contains 16 residues. The CDR3 here is CASSSIRRGRNNEQFF. The CDR3 nucleotides read TGTGCCAGCAGCTCGATCAGGCGCGGGCGTAACAATGAGCAGTTCTTC.

The chain couples TRBV11-3 to TRBJ2-5; 8 nucleotides agree with TRBD1. With 5 bases clipped from V and 2 bases from J, the junction kept 4 bases outside the gene matches. Germline assignment: CDR1 SGHNT and CDR2 YENEEA. The CDR3 runs to 14 residues. CDR3 coding DNA: TGTGCCAGCAGCGCGACAGGGGAACAAGAGACCCAGTACTTC. It is translated as CASSATGEQETQYF.

Remarks on this clonotype: One end of the junction does not line up with germline, which may come from a read error. This sequence joins TRBV5-1 and TRBJ1-4, with TRBD1 matching over 10 bases. Germline V gives CDR1 SGHRS, CDR2 YFSETQ. The CDR3 extends over 15 amino acids. The CDR3 DNA is TGCGCCAGCGGCTTGACGGGGACAGGGGTTGAAAAACTGTTTTTT. Translating gives CASGLTGTGVEKLFF.

This chain joins TRBV12-3 or TRBV12-4 and TRBJ1-2, with 7 bases lining up with TRBD1. The CDR3 contains 14 residues. V lost 2 bases, J lost 8 bases, and 8 bases stayed unmatched. The CDR3 DNA sequence: TGTGCCAGCAGTTTAATCCTAGGGGGCGCGGGCTACACCTTC. Its translation: CASSLILGGAGYTF.